This TCR beta chain was recorded in a study of OX40 agonist ivuxolimab in advanced cancers. Overall study context: The drug used for patients, ivuxolimab, was an agonistic anti-OX40 (CD134) antibody. Study conclusions and caveats: Expanded clones tended on average to be more numerous among CD8+ T cells than CD4+.

About this clone: Antigen unknown.

The CDR3 is made up of 17 amino acids. Germline CDR1 KGHSH, CDR2 LQKENI. Germline trimming cut 6 bases from V and 3 bases from J; bases unmatched to any gene: 13. Measured with immunoSEQ multiplex PCR; TCRdb has only the in-frame clones, and not every one. This table holds over 60,000 clones, 75% to 85% found once. Sequencing used CD4+ or CD8+ T cells sorted from blood, obtained in a trial of the OX40 agonist ivuxolimab. The chain employs TRBV18 and TRBJ2-3; TRBD1 matches at 9 bases. The receptor's source is an adult with an advanced solid tumor such as melanoma, head and neck, liver or kidney cancer. CDR3 sequence reads: CASSPQSGTGKTDTQYF. The CDR3 DNA follows: TGTGCCAGCTCTCCCCAGTCCGGGACAGGGAAAACAGATACGCAGTATTTT.